One and the same sample provided the 21 T cell receptor beta chains below, sequenced in a study of blood T cell repertoires in COVID-19. Repertoires were generated with immunoSEQ multiplex PCR, while TCRdb's copy carries only in-frame clones and drops some. The sample lists some 320,000 clones; roughly 90% were seen once. Input material: PBMCs or T cells enriched from blood (not recorded which). The receptor source for this set is a man aged 60 to 75 who had recovered from COVID-19.

The CDR3 nucleotides are TGTGCCAGCAGCCAAGAGGGCTCGGGACAAAGCACAGATACGCAGTATTTT. Translated, it gives CASSQEGSGQSTDTQYF. The rearrangement joins TRBV3-1 (or the pseudogene TRBV3-2) to TRBJ2-3; D is perhaps TRBD1 (6 bases). The V end was cut by 0 bases, the J end by 0 bases, with 13 bases between. The CDR3 spans 17 residues. The V gene's germline CDR1 is LGHDT and CDR2 YNNKEL (reference sequence).

The CDR3, as DNA: TGTGCCAGCAGCCTAGGACTAGCGGGAGTGGGTGAGCAGTACTTC. Amino acid sequence: CASSLGLAGVGEQYF. The chain links TRBV7-9 to TRBJ2-7; 13 bases align to TRBD2. The V gene end was trimmed by 5 bases and the J gene end by 7 bases; junction bases not matched to a gene: 8. CDR3 length: 15 amino acids. Germline values: CDR1 SEHNR, CDR2 FQNEAQ (reference sequence).

The J gene is TRBJ1-6, the V gene TRBV2, with 8 bases fitting TRBD1. Trimming cost V 1 base and J 6 bases; bases outside gene matches: 11. Germline CDR1 is SNHLY and CDR2 is FYNNEI. This CDR3 region has 18 residues. Here the CDR3 DNA reads TGTGCCAGCAGTGAAGGGGTAGCAGGGGGCGCTTCTAATTCACCCCTCCACTTT. It is translated as CASSEGVAGGASNSPLHF. The full variable domain, completed using reference TRBV2 and TRBJ1-6, is EPEVTQTPSHQVTQMGQEVILRCVPISNHLYFYWYRQILGQKVEFLVSFYNNEISEKSEIFDDQFSVERPDGSNFTLKIRSTKLEDSAMYFCASSEGVAGGASNSPLHFGNGTRLTVT.

The chain is built from TRBV6-1 and TRBJ1-1, with D possibly being TRBD1 (5 bases). The germline V gene encodes CDR1 MNHNS and CDR2 SASEGT. V was pared by 3 bases and J by 0 bases, with 11 bases between. CDR3 size: 15 residues. CDR3 nucleotides: TGTGCCAGCAGTGAGCAGGGAAACATGAACACTGAAGCTTTCTTT. Amino acids: CASSEQGNMNTEAFF.

The chain has TRBV7-8 and TRBJ2-5, with D perhaps TRBD2 (5 bases). The CDR3 spans 15 residues. V shed 3 bases and J shed 5 bases, with 16 bases lying between them. The germline CDR1 and CDR2 sequences are SGHVS and FQNEAQ. The CDR3 protein is CASSLREAAEETQYF. The CDR3 coding sequence is TGTGCCAGCAGCTTGAGAGAAGCGGCCGAGGAGACCCAGTACTTC.

The chain employs TRBV18 and TRBJ2-7; TRBD1 matches 9 bases. Germline loops: CDR1 KGHSH, CDR2 LQKENI. With 3 bases clipped from V and 4 bases from J, the junction kept 16 bases outside the gene matches. The CDR3 loop spans 18 amino acids. The CDR3 DNA reads as TGTGCCAGCTCACCGCTAATAAGTACGGACAGGGGATTTTACGAGCAGTACTTC. Amino acids: CASSPLISTDRGFYEQYF.

This clone was counted once. The chain has TRBV7-2 and TRBJ2-1; 10 bases match TRBD2. This CDR3 spans 15 amino acids. Germline V gene data show CDR1 as SGHTA and CDR2 as FQGNSA. Germline trimming cut 4 bases from V and 3 bases from J; bases unmatched to any gene: 3. The CDR3 sequence is CASSSSGRDYNEQFF. CDR3 nucleotide sequence: TGTGCCAGCAGCTCCAGCGGGAGGGACTACAATGAGCAGTTCTTC. The whole variable domain, remainder taken from reference TRBV7-2 and TRBJ2-1, is GAGVSQSPSNKVTEKGKDVELRCDPISGHTALYWYRQSLGQGLEFLIYFQGNSAPDKSGLPSDRFSAERTGGSVSTLTIQRTQQEDSAVYLCASSSSGRDYNEQFFGPGTRLTVL.

The rearrangement joins TRBV29-1 to TRBJ2-3; TRBD2 is a possible D gene (5 bases). Germline assignment: CDR1 SQVTM and CDR2 ANQGSEA. The CDR3 covers 12 residues. V dropped 2 bases and J dropped 4 bases, with 7 bases sitting between them. Here the CDR3 reads CSVEKGADTQYF. CDR3 DNA: TGCAGCGTTGAAAAGGGAGCAGATACGCAGTATTTT.

The chain joins TRBV10-3 to TRBJ1-3; D is unclear. This CDR3 spans 13 amino acids. From germline, CDR1 is ENHRY and CDR2 SYGVKD. V dropped 10 bases and J dropped 0 bases, with 10 bases sitting between them. The CDR3 sequence is CATANVSGNTIYF. In nucleotides, the CDR3 is TGTGCCACCGCGAATGTCTCTGGAAACACCATATATTTT.

The chain links TRBV5-4 to TRBJ2-1; 9 positions agree with TRBD1. The length of the CDR3 is 16 residues. Trimming cost V 4 bases and J 8 bases; bases outside gene matches: 13. Germline V gene sequence: CDR1 SGHNT, CDR2 YYREEE (reference sequence). DNA for the CDR3: TGTGCCAGCAGCCCCCGGGGGGACAGGGAGATCGATGAGCAGTTCTTC. It translates to CASSPRGDREIDEQFF.

The chain carries TRBV7-6 and TRBJ1-4; D not certain. Trimming took 5 bases from V and 3 from J, leaving 7 bases between them. This CDR3 has 13 amino acids. In germline, CDR1 is SGHVS, CDR2 FNYEAQ. CDR3 coding DNA: TGTGCCAGCAGCCCATTAGCTAATGAAAAACTGTTTTTT. Translated, it gives CASSPLANEKLFF.

J is TRBJ2-1 and V is TRBV6-5; 8 positions match TRBD2. CDR3 length: 13 residues. Germline CDR1 is MNHEY and CDR2 is SVGAGI. J lost 4 bases, V lost 7 bases, and 3 bases had no gene match. This CDR3 is CASILAGYNEQFF. In nucleotides, the CDR3 is TGTGCCAGCATCCTAGCGGGTTACAATGAGCAGTTCTTC.

The CDR3 DNA is TGTGCCAGCAGAAAGCGAAGATCCGGGACAGCGTACCAAGAGACCCAGTACTTC. It codes for CASRKRRSGTAYQETQYF. The V and J genes are TRBV28 and TRBJ2-5; 7 bases line up with TRBD1. Germline V gene sequence: CDR1 MDHEN, CDR2 SYDVKM. The CDR3 is 18 residues long. With 6 bases clipped from V and 0 bases from J, the junction kept 16 bases outside the gene matches.

The chain links TRBV2 to TRBJ2-3; 7 bases are shared with TRBD2. V was clipped by 2 bases and J by 2 bases; unmatched bases: 4. The CDR3 loop spans 15 amino acids. Germline V gives CDR1 SNHLY, CDR2 FYNNEI. Here the CDR3 DNA reads TGTGCCAGCAGTGAATTACTAGCGCACACAGATACGCAGTATTTT. Translation gives CASSELLAHTDTQYF. Complete variable domain (other parts from reference TRBV2 and TRBJ2-3): EPEVTQTPSHQVTQMGQEVILRCVPISNHLYFYWYRQILGQKVEFLVSFYNNEISEKSEIFDDQFSVERPDGSNFTLKIRSTKLEDSAMYFCASSELLAHTDTQYFGPGTRLTVL.

This clone was observed a handful of times. V usage is TRBV19 and J usage is TRBJ1-2; possibly TRBD1 for D (6 bases). Germline CDR1 and CDR2: LNHDA and SQIVND (reference sequence). The CDR3 sequence is 13 residues long. Trimming removed 7 bases from V and 4 bases from J, with 13 bases in between. As DNA, the CDR3 is TGTGCCAGTATCGTGACAGGAGGCTATGGCTACACCTTC. This codes for CASIVTGGYGYTF.

The chain couples TRBV6-2 or TRBV6-3 to TRBJ1-1; D is ambiguous. There are 15 residues in the CDR3. From germline, CDR1 is MNHEY and CDR2 SVGEGT. Deletions cut 3 bases from V and 1 base from J, with 12 bases between. CDR3 region: CASSYQRGSNTEAFF. The CDR3 region has the DNA TGTGCCAGCAGTTATCAGCGGGGATCGAACACTGAAGCTTTCTTT.

The chain has TRBV10-3 and TRBJ1-2; no firm D call. The CDR3 has 13 amino acids. Germline values: CDR1 ENHRY, CDR2 SYGVKD. Trimming pared 4 bases from V and 5 bases from J, leaving 11 bases between. DNA of the CDR3: TGTGCCATCAGTGTCGACATCCGATATGGCTACACCTTC. It encodes CAISVDIRYGYTF.

The V and J genes are TRBV28 and TRBJ2-5; D possibly corresponds to TRBD2 (5 bases). The CDR3 has 15 amino acids. Germline CDR1 reads MDHEN; CDR2 reads SYDVKM. Trimming cost V 4 bases and J 4 bases, with 16 bases left between them. CDR3 amino acids: CASSSRTRLVETQYF. DNA for the CDR3: TGTGCCAGCAGTTCAAGGACTCGTTTAGTAGAGACCCAGTACTTC.

This chain joins TRBV5-4 and TRBJ2-5; D may be TRBD2 (6 bases). V lost 0 bases, J lost 3 bases, and 9 bases lay in between. From germline, CDR1 is SGHNT and CDR2 YYREEE (reference sequence). CDR3 length equals 14 residues. CDR3 residues: CASSLAQREETQYF. CDR3 nucleotide sequence: TGTGCCAGCAGCTTGGCCCAGCGGGAAGAGACCCAGTACTTC.

V gene TRBV28 combines with J gene TRBJ2-3; D unresolved. The V end lost 3 bases, the J end lost 1 base, and 5 bases lay between the germline ends. From germline, CDR1 is MDHEN and CDR2 SYDVKM. This CDR3 spans 13 amino acids. CDR3 sequence (DNA): TGTGCCAGCAGTTTGCCAGGCACAGATACGCAGTATTTT. Translated: CASSLPGTDTQYF.

The V call is TRBV3-1 (or the pseudogene TRBV3-2), the J call TRBJ1-1; D not resolved. Germline V CDR1 and CDR2: LGHDT, YNNKEL (reference sequence). The CDR3 has 17 residues. Trimming removed 0 bases from V and 0 bases from J, with 14 bases in between. The CDR3 region is CASSQESRGLLNTEAFF. The CDR3 nucleotides read TGTGCCAGCAGCCAAGAAAGTAGAGGACTCCTGAACACTGAAGCTTTCTTT.